This record concerns one T cell receptor beta chain sequence. These data originate in a study of control samples from healthy donors and cancer patients. The table came from immunoSEQ multiplex PCR; TCRdb's copy has only in-frame clones and leaves some out. This table has roughly 170,000 clones, approximately 92% appearing once. Specimen: blood. This sequence originates from a man younger than 35 in good health.

The CDR3 DNA sequence: TGTGCCAGCAGTGAAAAAGTGCCCCTCCACTTT. It yields the protein CASSEKVPLHF. The chain is built from TRBV6-1 and TRBJ1-6; unclear D gene. The germline gives CDR1 MNHNS, CDR2 SASEGT. The length of the CDR3 is 11 residues. Trimming pared 2 bases from V and 13 bases from J, leaving 6 bases between.